This entry is about one T cell receptor beta chain. Original analysis: Reference gene primer amplification yielded estimated nucleated cell counts. Clones were sequenced by immunoSEQ multiplex PCR, and TCRdb holds only the in-frame ones, with some missing. V and J calls and clone size are those listed in that table; D and trimming were worked out from the DNA. The table records some 500,000 clones, around nine tenths of them present only once. Seattle-derived patients entered the study during active infection and were followed longitudinally. This entry belongs to a study of blood T cell repertoires in COVID-19. As for the study in general: Collection of acute and convalescent COVID-19 samples took place in the United States, Italy and Spain.

The clonotype originates from a woman aged 50 to 60 with COVID-19, enrolled during active disease. Material: peripheral blood.

The CDR3 region has the DNA TGCGCCAGCAGCTCCAGACAGGGGGGCAATGAAAAACTGTTTTTT. It encodes CASSSRQGGNEKLFF. The rearrangement joins TRBV5-1 to TRBJ1-4, with 9 bases fitting TRBD1. The ends lost 3 bases at V and 5 bases at J; junction bases unmatched: 5. The CDR3 loop spans 15 amino acids. Germline CDR1 reads SGHRS; CDR2 reads YFSETQ.